This T cell receptor (beta chain) emerged from a study of Tregs in tolerant kidney transplant recipients. Findings and caveats of the study: Tregs expanded with activated donor B cells seemed most donor-specific. Biological reproducibility was not directly addressed in this study. Donor-specific Treg expansion exceeded global Treg expansion in tolerant patients, suggesting antigen drive.

Recipients received nonmyeloablative bone marrow transplants from related graft donors, with transient mixed chimerism. CD4+CD25+CD127- Tregs, CD4+CD25- non-Tregs, CD4 and CD8 cells were sorted. A note on this clone: Its antigen is currently unknown.

TCRdb's copy holds only in-frame clones and misses some; the assay was immunoSEQ multiplex PCR. The sample lists approximately 20,000 clones, 81% occurring once. This receptor was obtained from a human patient who received a combined kidney and bone marrow transplant. Some T cells may be provided by the graft donor. The sample consisted of CD8+ T cells from blood (PBMCs), taken 6 months after the transplant.

Written as DNA, the CDR3 is TGCGCCAGCAGCTTGATCGGCGGACTGACCGGGGAGCTGTTTTTT. Translated, it gives CASSLIGGLTGELFF. The chain uses TRBV5-1 and TRBJ2-2; tentative D call: TRBD2 (5 bases). Trimming removed 1 base at V and 5 bases at J, with 12 bases between. This CDR3 contains 15 residues. The germline CDR1 and CDR2 sequences are SGHRS and YFSETQ.